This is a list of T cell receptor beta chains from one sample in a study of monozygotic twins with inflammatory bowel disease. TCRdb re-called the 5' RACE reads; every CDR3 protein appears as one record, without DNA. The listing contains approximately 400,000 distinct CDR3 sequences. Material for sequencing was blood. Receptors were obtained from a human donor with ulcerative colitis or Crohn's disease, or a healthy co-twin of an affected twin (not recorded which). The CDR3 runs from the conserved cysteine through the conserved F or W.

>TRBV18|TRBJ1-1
CASSPYLTGDTEAFF
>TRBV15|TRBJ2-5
CATSREAYQETQYF
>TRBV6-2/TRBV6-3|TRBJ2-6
CASSDPGSGANVLTF
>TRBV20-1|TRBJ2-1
CSASPVGSEGLYNEQFF
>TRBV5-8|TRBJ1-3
CASSVDTSGNTIYF
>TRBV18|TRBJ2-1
CASSPWKTGRHEQFF
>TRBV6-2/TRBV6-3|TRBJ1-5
CASSSPGTGGVQPQHF
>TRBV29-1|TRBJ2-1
CSVGRGNEQFF
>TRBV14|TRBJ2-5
CAGSQEVGAKNF
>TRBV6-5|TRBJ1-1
CASSYSNARRGLMNTEAFF
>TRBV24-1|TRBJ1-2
CATSDLWRDYGYTF
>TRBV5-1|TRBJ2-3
CASSLVRGTSTDTQYF
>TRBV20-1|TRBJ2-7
CSARDQQGISYEQYF
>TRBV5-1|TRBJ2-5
CASSSSRGAVETQYF
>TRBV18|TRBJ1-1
CASSPSGTGGTEAFF
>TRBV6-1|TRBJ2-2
CASRGSSNTGELFF
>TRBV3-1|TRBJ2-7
CASSQDSPYEQYF
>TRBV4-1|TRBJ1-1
CASSKELVDTEAFF
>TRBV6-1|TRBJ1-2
CASSPQGVNYGYTF
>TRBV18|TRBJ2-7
CASSPRQSLSEQYF
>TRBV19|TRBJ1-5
CASSIRGDDNQPQHF
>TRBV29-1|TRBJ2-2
CSAGAGLGYTGELFF
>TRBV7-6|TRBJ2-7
CASSPAVGAGSYEQYF
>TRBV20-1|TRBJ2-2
CSARNRDRDTGELFF
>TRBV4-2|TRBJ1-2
CASSQELGDVYGYTF
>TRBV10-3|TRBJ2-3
CAIGDGGTDTQYF
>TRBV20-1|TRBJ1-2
CSARDSGQGYGSGYGYTF
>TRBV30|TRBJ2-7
CAWSEAYEQYF
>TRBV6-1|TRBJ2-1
CASSQGRDNTYNEQFF
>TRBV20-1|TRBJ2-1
CSAKPILADIYNEQFF
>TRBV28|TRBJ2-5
CASSLVQGWQETQYF
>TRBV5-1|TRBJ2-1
CASSLDYYNEQFF
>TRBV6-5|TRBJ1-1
CASRPQGGTEAFF
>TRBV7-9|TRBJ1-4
CASSFGSEKLFF
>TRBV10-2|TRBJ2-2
CASSDFNTGELFF
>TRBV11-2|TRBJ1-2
CASSFSDRLWFDGYTF
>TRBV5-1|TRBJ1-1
CASNDGRTEAFF
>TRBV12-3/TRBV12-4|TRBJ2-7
CASSPDRSYEQYF
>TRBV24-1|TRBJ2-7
CATSDLSQQYF
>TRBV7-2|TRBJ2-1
CASKRELAGSNEQFF
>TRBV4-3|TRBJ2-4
CASSQVWLGDKLAKNIQYF
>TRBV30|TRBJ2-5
CAWTGTGETQYF
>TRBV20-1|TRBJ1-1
CSASAQRNTEAFF
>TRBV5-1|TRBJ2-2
CASSGGTRNTGELFF
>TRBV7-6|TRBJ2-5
CASSRDPPGNGETQYF
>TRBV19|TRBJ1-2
CASRERGQDAGYTF
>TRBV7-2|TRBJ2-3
CASSLAPGGGAFDTQYF
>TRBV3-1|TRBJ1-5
CASSQGASAHNQPQHF
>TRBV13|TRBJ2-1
CASSLAGRNNEQFF
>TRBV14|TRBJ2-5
CASSQEFGSLGETQYF
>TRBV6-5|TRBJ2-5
CASSYAGGPQETQYF
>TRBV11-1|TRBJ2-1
CASSHAGTYNEQFF
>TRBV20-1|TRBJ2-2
CSAGTVFNTGELFF
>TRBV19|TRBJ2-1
CASSMMAAGLAGDEQFF
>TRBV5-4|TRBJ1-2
CASSSDSVGGYTF
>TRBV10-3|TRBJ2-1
CATDSGGRGEQFF
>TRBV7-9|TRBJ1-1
CASSLREGFTEAFF